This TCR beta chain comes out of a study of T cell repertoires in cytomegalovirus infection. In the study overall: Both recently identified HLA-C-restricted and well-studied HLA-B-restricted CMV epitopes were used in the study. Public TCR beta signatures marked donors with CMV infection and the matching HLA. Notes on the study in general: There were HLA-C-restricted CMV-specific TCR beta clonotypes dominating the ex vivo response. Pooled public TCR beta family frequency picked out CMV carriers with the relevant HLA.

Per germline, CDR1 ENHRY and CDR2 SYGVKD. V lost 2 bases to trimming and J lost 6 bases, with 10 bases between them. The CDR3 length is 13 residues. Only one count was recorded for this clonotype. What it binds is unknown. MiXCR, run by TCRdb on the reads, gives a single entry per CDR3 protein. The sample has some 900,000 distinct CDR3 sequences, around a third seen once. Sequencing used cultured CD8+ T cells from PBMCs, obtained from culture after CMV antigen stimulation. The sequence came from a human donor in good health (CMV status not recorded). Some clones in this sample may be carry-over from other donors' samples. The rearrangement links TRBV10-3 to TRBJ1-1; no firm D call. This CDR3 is CAISETPGPEAFF. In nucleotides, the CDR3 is TGTGCCATCAGTGAGACGCCCGGGCCTGAAGCTTTCTTT.